These T cell receptor beta chains were read from a single sample in a study of T cell responses to AZD1222 COVID-19 vaccine. Generated by immunoSEQ multiplex PCR, the TCRdb table keeps only in-frame clones and is missing some. The sample yields fewer than 300,000 clones, more than 85% seen once. Sequenced here: peripheral blood, sampled on day 0 of AZD1222 vaccination. The receptors here all came from an adult in good health. Both conserved end residues are part of each CDR3. A D gene is named only where the DNA matches it firmly. Only some rows state a clone size, as once, few, many or a class for expanded clones.

d_gene	abundance	v_gene	j_gene	CDR3aa	CDR3nt
TRBD1	NA	TRBV2	TRBJ2-3	CASKLLGTGSSTDTQYF	TGTGCCAGCAAGCTACTAGGGACAGGGAGTAGCACAGATACGCAGTATTTT
NA	NA	TRBV29-1	TRBJ1-2	CSVEGRGIDGYTF	TGCAGCGTTGAAGGCAGGGGAATCGATGGCTACACCTTC
TRBD1	NA	TRBV5-1	TRBJ2-1	CASSSRGLGTYNEQFF	TGCGCCAGCAGCTCGAGGGGGCTTGGGACCTACAATGAGCAGTTCTTC
NA	once	TRBV27	TRBJ1-5	CASGDRLGGPQHF	TGTGCCAGCGGCGACCGACTTGGGGGGCCCCAGCATTTT
NA	NA	TRBV6-2/TRBV6-3	TRBJ2-7	CASSQLQGTREQYF	TGTGCCAGCAGTCAACTACAGGGAACGCGGGAGCAGTACTTC
NA	NA	TRBV21-1	TRBJ1-5	CASSKALQARNLQPQHF	TGTGCCAGCAGCAAAGCGCTTCAGGCCCGGAACCTTCAGCCCCAGCATTTT
NA	NA	TRBV19	TRBJ2-5	CASSIAGRKETQYF	TGTGCCAGTAGTATCGCAGGGAGGAAAGAGACCCAGTACTTC
NA	NA	TRBV7-2	TRBJ2-2	CASSLTSGPGELFF	TGTGCCAGCAGCTTAACTAGTGGCCCCGGGGAGCTGTTTTTT
NA	NA	TRBV6-5	TRBJ2-7	CASSQVGVEYEQYF	TGTGCCAGCAGCCAGGTCGGGGTTGAATACGAGCAGTACTTC
NA	NA	TRBV19	TRBJ1-1	CASSIRGRGTEAFF	TGTGCCAGTAGTATTCGGGGGCGCGGCACTGAAGCTTTCTTT
NA	NA	TRBV14	TRBJ2-1	CASSQLRGLALDEQFF	TGTGCCAGCAGCCAATTAAGAGGTCTAGCACTCGATGAGCAGTTCTTC
NA	NA	TRBV3-1/TRBV3-2	TRBJ1-2	CASSPSGVDGYTF	TGTGCCAGCAGCCCGTCGGGGGTGGATGGCTACACCTTC
TRBD1	NA	TRBV7-9	TRBJ2-7	CASSRDRAYEQYF	TGTGCCAGCAGTCGGGACAGGGCCTACGAGCAGTACTTC